The rows below give T cell receptor beta chains drawn from one sample of a study of blood T cell repertoires in COVID-19. Sequencing was performed with immunoSEQ multiplex PCR; in TCRdb, only in-frame clones are kept and a portion is missing. The table lists 65,000 to 80,000 clones, about 81% of them singletons. Sequencing was performed on peripheral blood. The receptors were sampled from a human donor in a cohort sampled during active COVID-19. Each CDR3 is given with its conserved first and last residue. The order of the fields is clone size, CDR3 length, D gene, V gene, J gene, CDR3 DNA, CDR3 protein. D genes are given only for firm matches. Rows give clone size only sometimes, using once, few, many, or a class for an expanded clone.

>-|13|-|TRBV5-1|TRBJ1-2
TGCGCCAGCAGCTCGGCAGGGTACGATGGCTACACCTTC
CASSSAGYDGYTF
>-|18|-|TRBV28|TRBJ1-5
TGTGCCAGCAGTTTATGGGGTGTGGGCAGGGGAGGGAGTCAGCCCCAGCATTTT
CASSLWGVGRGGSQPQHF
>few|14|-|TRBV5-1|TRBJ2-5
TGCGCCAGCAGCTTGGGACAGCCGAGAGAGACCCAGTACTTC
CASSLGQPRETQYF
>-|13|TRBD1|TRBV3-1/TRBV3-2|TRBJ2-2
TGTGCCAGCAGCCAAGAGACAGGGGGTGGGCTGTTTTTT
CASSQETGGGLFF
>-|14|-|TRBV14|TRBJ1-2
TGTGCCAGCAGCCCCAGGTTTGGCTACTATGGCTACACCTTC
CASSPRFGYYGYTF
>-|14|-|TRBV11-2|TRBJ2-7
TGTGCCAGCAGCTGGGCGGGGAAAGCCTACGAGCAGTACTTC
CASSWAGKAYEQYF
>-|18|TRBD1|TRBV9|TRBJ2-2
TGTGCCAGCAGCGACAATCGCCGGACAGGGGGACTGACCGGGGAGCTGTTTTTT
CASSDNRRTGGLTGELFF
>many|13|-|TRBV19|TRBJ2-5
TGTGCCAGTAGTATAACAGGGAAAGAGACCCAGTACTTC
CASSITGKETQYF
>-|14|-|TRBV19|TRBJ1-2
TGTGCCAGTAGTATTCAAACAGTGACCTATGGCTACACCTTC
CASSIQTVTYGYTF
>few|13|-|TRBV11-2|TRBJ1-5
TGTGCCAGCAGCTGGTCGGGTTTAGGGCCCCAGCATTTT
CASSWSGLGPQHF
>few|16|-|TRBV30|TRBJ1-6
TGTGCCTGGAGCCCACCTGGGGCAGGCCCCAATTCACCCCTCCACTTT
CAWSPPGAGPNSPLHF
>-|15|-|TRBV5-1|TRBJ1-4
TGCGCCAGCAGCCCGCTCGGGGGATTTAATGAAAAACTGTTTTTT
CASSPLGGFNEKLFF
>once|15|TRBD1|TRBV6-5|TRBJ1-2
TGTGCCAGCAATGCTAAGGGACAGGGAAACTATGGCTACACCTTC
CASNAKGQGNYGYTF
>-|15|-|TRBV2|TRBJ2-3
TGTGCCAGCAGTGGCACAGGGCTGGGGACAGATACGCAGTATTTT
CASSGTGLGTDTQYF
>-|16|-|TRBV19|TRBJ2-7
TGTGCCAGTAGTATAGATCTCGGGATAGCTACGGGGGAGCAGTACTTC
CASSIDLGIATGEQYF
>-|14|-|TRBV5-6|TRBJ2-7
TGTGCCAGCAGCTTGGAGGTAGGGGGAGACGAGCAGTACTTC
CASSLEVGGDEQYF